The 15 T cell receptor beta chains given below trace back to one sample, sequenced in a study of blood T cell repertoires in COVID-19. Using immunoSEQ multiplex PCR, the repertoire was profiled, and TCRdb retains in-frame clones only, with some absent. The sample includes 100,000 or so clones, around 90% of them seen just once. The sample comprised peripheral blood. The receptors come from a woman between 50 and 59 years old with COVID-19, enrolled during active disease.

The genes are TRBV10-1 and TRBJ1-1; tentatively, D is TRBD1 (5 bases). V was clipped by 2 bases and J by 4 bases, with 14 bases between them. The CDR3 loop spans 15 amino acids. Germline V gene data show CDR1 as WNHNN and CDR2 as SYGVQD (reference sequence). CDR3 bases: TGCGCCAGCAGTGAGATCATCCCCCAGGGCACTGAAGCTTTCTTT. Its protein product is CASSEIIPQGTEAFF.

CDR3 DNA: TGTGCCAGCAGTGAACCCAACCAGGGCTTTGCCAAAAACATTCAGTACTTC. Translating it yields CASSEPNQGFAKNIQYF. The rearrangement links TRBV6-1 to TRBJ2-4; maybe TRBD1 (5 bases). Germline lookup yields CDR1 MNHNS and CDR2 SASEGT. Trimming stripped 2 bases from V and 1 base from J, with 15 bases between. CDR3 length: 17 amino acids.

CDR3 region: CAIRGQGSTDTQYF. Here the CDR3 DNA reads TGTGCCATCAGGGGACAGGGGAGCACAGATACGCAGTATTTT. The chain links TRBV10-3 to TRBJ2-3; 10 nucleotides agree with TRBD1. This CDR3 is built from 14 residues. Germline values: CDR1 ENHRY, CDR2 SYGVKD. The V gene end was trimmed by 6 bases and the J gene end by 0 bases; junction bases not matched to a gene: 0.

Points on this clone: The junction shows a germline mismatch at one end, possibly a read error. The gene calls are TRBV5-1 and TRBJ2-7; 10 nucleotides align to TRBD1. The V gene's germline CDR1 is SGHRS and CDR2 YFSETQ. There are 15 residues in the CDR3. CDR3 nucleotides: TGCGCCAGCAGGTTGGCCGGGACAGGGGTAGACGAGCAGTACTTC. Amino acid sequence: CASRLAGTGVDEQYF.

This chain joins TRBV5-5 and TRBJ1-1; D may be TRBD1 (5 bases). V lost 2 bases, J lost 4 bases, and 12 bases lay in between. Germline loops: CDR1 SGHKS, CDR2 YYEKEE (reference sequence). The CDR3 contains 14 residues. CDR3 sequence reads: CASSFSQGATEAFF. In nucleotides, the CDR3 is TGTGCCAGCAGCTTCAGTCAAGGGGCCACTGAAGCTTTCTTT.

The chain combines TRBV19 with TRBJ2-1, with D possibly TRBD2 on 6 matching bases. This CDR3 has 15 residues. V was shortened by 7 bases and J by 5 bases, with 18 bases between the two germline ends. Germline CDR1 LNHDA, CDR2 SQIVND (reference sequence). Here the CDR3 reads CASNPWAGGHNEQFF. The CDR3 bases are TGTGCCAGTAATCCGTGGGCCGGGGGACACAATGAGCAGTTCTTC.

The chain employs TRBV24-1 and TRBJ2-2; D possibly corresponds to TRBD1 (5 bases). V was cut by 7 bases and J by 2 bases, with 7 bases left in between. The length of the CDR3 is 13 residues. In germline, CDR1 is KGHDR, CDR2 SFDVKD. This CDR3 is CATSRDNTGELFF. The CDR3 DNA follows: TGTGCCACCAGCAGGGATAACACCGGGGAGCTGTTTTTT.

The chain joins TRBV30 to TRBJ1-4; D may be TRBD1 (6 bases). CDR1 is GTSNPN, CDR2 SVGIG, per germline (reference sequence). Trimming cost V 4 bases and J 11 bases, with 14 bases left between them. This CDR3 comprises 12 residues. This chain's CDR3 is CAWTPSRGKLFF. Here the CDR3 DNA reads TGTGCCTGGACGCCTTCAAGGGGGAAACTGTTTTTT.

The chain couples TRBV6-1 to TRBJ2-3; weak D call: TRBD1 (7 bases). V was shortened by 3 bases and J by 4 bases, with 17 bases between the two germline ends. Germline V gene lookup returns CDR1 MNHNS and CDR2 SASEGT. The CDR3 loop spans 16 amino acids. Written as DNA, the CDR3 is TGTGCCAGCAGTGATTTTTGGAGGGGGCGGGCAGATACGCAGTATTTT. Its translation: CASSDFWRGRADTQYF.

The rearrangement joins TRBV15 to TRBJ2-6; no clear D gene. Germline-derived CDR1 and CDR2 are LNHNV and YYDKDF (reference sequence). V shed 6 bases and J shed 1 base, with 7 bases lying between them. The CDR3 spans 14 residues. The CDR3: CATSKQSGANVLTF. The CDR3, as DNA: TGTGCCACCAGTAAACAATCTGGGGCCAACGTCCTGACTTTC.

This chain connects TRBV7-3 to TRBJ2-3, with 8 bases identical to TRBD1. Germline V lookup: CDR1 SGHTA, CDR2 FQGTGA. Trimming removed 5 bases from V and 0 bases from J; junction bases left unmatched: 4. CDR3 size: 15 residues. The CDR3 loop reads CASSMTGVSTDTQYF. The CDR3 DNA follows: TGTGCCAGCAGCATGACAGGGGTGAGCACAGATACGCAGTATTTT.

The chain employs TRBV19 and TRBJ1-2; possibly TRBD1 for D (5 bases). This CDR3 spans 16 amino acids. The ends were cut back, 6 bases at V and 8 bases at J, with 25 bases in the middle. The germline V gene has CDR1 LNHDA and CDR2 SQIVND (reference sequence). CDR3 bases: TGTGCCAGTAGCCGCCCTGGGGCAGCAACCGGTCTCGGCTACACCTTC. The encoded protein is CASSRPGAATGLGYTF.

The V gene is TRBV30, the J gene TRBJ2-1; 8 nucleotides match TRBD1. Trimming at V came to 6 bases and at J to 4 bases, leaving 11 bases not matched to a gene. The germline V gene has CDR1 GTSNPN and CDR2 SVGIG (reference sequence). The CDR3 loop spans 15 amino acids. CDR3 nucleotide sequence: TGTGCCTGCCATCCAGGCTGGGACAGGTACAATGAGCAGTTCTTC. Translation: CACHPGWDRYNEQFF. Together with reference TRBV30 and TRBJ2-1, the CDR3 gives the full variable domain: SQTIHQWPATLVQPVGSPLSLECTVEGTSNPNLYWYRQAAGRGLQLLFYSVGIGQISSEVPQNLSASRPQDRQFILSSKKLLLSDSGFYLCACHPGWDRYNEQFFGPGTRLTVL.

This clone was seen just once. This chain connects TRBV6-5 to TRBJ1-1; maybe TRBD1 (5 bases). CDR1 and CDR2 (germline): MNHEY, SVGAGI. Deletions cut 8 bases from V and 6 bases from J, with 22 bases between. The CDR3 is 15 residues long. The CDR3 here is CASEQRGGAKAEAFF. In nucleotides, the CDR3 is TGTGCCAGCGAACAAAGAGGAGGGGCGAAGGCTGAAGCTTTCTTT.

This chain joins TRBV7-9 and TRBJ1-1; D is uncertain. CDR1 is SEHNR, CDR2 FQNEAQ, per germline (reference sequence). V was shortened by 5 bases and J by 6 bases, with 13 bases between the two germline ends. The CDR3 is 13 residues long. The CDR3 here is CASSHTYNAEAFF. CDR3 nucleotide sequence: TGTGCCAGCAGCCATACATATAACGCTGAAGCTTTCTTT.